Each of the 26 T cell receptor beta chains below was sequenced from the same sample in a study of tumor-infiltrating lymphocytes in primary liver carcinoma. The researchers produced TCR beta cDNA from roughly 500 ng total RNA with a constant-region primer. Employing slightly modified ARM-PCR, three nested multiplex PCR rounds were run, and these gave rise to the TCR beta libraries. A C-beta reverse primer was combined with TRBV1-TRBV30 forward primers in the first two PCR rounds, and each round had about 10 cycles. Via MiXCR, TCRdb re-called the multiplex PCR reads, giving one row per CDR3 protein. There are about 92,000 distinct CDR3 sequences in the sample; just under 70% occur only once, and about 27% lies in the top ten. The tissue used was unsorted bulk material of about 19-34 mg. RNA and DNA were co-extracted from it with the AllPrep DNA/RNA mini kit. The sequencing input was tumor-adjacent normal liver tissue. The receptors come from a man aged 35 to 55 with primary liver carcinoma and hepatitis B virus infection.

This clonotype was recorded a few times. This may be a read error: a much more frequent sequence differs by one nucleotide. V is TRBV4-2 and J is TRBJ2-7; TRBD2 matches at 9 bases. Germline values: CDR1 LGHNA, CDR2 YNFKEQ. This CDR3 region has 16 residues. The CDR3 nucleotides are TGTGCCAGCAACCAAGAATATAGCGGGGGTCCCTACGAGCAGTACTTC. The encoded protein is CASNQEYSGGPYEQYF.

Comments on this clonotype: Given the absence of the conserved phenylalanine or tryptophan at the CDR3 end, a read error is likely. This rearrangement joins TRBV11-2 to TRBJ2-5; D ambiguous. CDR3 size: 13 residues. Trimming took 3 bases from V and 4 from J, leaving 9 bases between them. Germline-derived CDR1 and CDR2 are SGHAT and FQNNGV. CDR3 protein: CASSFMVSETQYI. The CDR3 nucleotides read TGTGCCAGCAGCTTTATGGTCTCAGAGACCCAGTACATC.

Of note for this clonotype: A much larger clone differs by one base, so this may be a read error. The CDR3 sequence is CARSSGLAYEQYF. CDR3 nucleotide sequence: TGTGCCAGGAGTTCGGGGCTAGCCTACGAGCAGTACTTC. The chain is built from TRBV12-3 or TRBV12-4 and TRBJ2-7; D is perhaps TRBD1 or TRBD2 (5 bases each). The CDR3 covers 13 residues.

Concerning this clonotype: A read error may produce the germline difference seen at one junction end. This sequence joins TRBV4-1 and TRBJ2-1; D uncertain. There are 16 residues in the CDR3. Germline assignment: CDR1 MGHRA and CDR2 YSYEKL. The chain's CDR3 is CASSQDSSVRINEQFF. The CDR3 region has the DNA TGCGCCAGCAGCCAAGATTCCAGTGTGAGGATCAATGAACAGTTCTTC.

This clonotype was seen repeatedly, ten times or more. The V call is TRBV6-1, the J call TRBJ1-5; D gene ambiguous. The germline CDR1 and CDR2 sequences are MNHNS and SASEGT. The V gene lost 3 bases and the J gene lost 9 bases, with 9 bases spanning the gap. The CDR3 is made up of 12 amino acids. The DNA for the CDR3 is TGTGCCAGCAGTGATCGGGGTCGGCCCCAGCATTTT. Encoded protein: CASSDRGRPQHF.

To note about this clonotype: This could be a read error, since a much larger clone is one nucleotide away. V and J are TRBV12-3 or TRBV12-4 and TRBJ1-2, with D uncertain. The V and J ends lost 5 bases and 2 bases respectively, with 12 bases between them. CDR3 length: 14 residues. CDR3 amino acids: CASSPRMGNYGYTF. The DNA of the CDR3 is TGTGCCAGCAGTCCTCGGATGGGGAACTATGGCTACACCTTC.

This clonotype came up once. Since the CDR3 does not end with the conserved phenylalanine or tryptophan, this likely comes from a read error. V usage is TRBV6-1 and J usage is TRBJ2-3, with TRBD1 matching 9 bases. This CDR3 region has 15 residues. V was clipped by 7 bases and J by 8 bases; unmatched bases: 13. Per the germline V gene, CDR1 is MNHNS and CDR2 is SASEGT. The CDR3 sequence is CASTPLDRGEGTQYL. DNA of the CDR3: TGTGCCAGCACACCCCTGGACAGGGGTGAAGGTACGCAGTATTTG.

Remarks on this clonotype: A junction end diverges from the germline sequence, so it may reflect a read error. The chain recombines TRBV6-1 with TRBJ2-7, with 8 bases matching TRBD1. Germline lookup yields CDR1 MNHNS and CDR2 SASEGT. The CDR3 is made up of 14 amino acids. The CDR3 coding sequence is TGTGCCAGCGGTGAACGGGGACAGGCCTACGAGCAGTACTTC. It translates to CASGERGQAYEQYF.

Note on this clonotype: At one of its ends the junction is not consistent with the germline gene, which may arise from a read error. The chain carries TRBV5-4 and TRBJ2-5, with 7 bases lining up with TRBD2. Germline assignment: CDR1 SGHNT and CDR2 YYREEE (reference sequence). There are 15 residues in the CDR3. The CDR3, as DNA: TGTGCTAGCAGCTTTCTTCACGCGGGAGAAGAGACCCAGTACTTC. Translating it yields CASSFLHAGEETQYF.

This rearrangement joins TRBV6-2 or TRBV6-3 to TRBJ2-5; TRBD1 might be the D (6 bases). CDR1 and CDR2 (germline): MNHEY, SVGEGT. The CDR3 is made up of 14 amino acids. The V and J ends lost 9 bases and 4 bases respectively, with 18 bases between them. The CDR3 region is CARRWDIDRETQYF. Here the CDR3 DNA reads TGTGCCAGGAGATGGGACATAGACAGAGAGACCCAGTACTTC.

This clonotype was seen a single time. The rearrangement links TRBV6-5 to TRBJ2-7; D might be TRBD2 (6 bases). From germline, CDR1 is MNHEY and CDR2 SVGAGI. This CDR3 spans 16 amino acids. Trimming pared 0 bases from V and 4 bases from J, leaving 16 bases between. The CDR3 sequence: CASSYSGLACTYEQYF. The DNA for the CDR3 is TGTGCCAGCAGTTACTCGGGGCTAGCGTGCACATACGAGCAGTACTTC.

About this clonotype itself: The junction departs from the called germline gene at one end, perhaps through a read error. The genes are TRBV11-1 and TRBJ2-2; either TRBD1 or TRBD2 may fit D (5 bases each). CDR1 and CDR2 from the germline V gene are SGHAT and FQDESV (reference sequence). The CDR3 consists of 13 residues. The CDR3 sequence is CASSLGLSGALFF. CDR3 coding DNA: TGTGCCAGCAGCTTAGGATTATCCGGGGCGCTGTTTTTT. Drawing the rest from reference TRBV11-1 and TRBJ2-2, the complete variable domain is EAEVAQSPRYKITEKSQAVAFWCDPISGHATLYWYRQILGQGPELLVQFQDESVVDDSQLPKDRFSAERLKGVDSTLKIQPAELGDSAMYLCASSLGLSGALFFGEGSRLTVL.

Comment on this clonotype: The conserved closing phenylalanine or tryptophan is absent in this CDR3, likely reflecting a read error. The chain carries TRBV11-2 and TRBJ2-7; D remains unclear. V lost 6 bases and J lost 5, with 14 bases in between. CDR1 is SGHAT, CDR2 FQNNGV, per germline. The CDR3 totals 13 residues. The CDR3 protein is CASSFTTVDEQYL. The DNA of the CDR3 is TGTGCCAGCAGTTTTACTACCGTGGACGAGCAGTACTTA.

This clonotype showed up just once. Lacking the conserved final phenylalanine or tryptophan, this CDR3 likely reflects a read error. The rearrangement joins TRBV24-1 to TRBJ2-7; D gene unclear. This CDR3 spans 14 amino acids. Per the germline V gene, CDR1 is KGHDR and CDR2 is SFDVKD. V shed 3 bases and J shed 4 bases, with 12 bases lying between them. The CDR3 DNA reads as TGTGCCACCAGTGATGCTCAGCGACCTTACGAGCAGTACTCC. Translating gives CATSDAQRPYEQYS.

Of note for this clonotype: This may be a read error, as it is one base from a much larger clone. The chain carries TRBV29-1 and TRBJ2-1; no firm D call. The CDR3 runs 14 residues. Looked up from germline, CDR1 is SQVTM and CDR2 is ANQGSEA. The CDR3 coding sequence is TGCAGCGTTGTAGAGGCCACCTTTCGGCCTGAGCAGTCCTTC. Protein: CSVVEATFRPEQSF.

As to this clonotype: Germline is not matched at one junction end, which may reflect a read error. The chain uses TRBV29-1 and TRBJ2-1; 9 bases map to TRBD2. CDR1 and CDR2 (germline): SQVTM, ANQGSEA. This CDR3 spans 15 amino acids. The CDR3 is CIVHLRLADYNEQFF. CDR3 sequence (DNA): TGCATCGTCCACCTTCGACTAGCGGACTACAATGAGCAATTCTTC.

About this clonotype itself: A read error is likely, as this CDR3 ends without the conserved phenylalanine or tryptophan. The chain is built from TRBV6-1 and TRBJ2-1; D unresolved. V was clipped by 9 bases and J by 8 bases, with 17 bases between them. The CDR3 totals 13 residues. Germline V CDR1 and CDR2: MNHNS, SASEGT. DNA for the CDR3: TGTGCCAGGAGGTTAAACCCCGGCGATGAGCAGTTCTTA. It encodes CARRLNPGDEQFL.

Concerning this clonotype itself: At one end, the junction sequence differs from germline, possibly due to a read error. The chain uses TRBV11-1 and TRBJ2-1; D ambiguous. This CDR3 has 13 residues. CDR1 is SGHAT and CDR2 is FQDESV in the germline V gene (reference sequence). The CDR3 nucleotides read TGCGCCAGCAGCTTAAGGCCCGCCAATGAGCAGTTCTTC. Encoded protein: CASSLRPANEQFF.

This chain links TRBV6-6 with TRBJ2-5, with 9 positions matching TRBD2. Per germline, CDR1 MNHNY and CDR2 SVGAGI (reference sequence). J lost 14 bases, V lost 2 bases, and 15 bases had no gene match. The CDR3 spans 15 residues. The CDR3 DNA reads TGTGCCAGCAGTTACGGGACTAGCTTTGGGGAGATCCAATACTTC. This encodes CASSYGTSFGEIQYF.

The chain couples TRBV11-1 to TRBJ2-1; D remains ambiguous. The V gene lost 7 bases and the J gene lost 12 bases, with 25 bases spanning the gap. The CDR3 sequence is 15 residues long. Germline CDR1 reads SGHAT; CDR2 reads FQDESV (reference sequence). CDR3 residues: CASTRAAGVIDGQFF. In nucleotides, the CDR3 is TGTGCCAGCACCCGGGCGGCAGGAGTTATCGATGGGCAGTTCTTC.

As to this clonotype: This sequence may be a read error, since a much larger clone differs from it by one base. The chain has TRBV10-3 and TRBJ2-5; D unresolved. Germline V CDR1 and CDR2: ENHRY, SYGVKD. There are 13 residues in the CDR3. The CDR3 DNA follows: TGTGTCATCAGTGAACTCTCTCCCGGGACCCAGTACTTC. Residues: CVISELSPGTQYF.

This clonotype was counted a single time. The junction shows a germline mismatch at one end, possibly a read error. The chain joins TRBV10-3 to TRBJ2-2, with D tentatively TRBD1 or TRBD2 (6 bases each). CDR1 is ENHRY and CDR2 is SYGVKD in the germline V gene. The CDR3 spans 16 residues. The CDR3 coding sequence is TGTGCAATCAGTGGAGGGGGGAGTGCGAACACCGGGGAGCTGTTTTTT. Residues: CAISGGGSANTGELFF.

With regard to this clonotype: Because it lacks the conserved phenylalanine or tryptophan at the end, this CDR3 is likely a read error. The CDR3 spells CASSMGTSSVQYL. The CDR3 bases are TGTGCCAGCAGCATGGGGACTAGCTCAGTGCAGTACCTC. The gene calls are TRBV7-9 and TRBJ2-7; 9 positions match TRBD2. Looked up from germline, CDR1 is SEHNR and CDR2 is FQNEAQ (reference sequence). V trimming: 5 bases; J trimming: 9 bases; junction bases outside the gene matches: 8. This CDR3 region has 13 residues.

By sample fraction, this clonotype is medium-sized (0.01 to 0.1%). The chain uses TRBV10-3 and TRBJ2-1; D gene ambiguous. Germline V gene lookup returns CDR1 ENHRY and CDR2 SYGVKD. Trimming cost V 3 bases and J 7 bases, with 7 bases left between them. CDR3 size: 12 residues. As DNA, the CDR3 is TGTGCCATCAGTGATGGTGGGAATGAGCAGTTCTTC. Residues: CAISDGGNEQFF.

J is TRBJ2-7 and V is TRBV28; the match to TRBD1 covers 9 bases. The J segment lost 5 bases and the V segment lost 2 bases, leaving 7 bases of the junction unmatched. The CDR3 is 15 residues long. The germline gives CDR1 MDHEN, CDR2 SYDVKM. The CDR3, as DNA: TGTGCCAGCAGTTTACCGACGACAGGGGGGGACGAGCAGTACTTC. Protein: CASSLPTTGGDEQYF.

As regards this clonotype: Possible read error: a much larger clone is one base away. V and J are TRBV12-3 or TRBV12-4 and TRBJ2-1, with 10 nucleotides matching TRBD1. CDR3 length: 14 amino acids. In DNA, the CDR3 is TGTGCCAGCAGCTCGGGACAGGGGTGGAATGAGCAGCTCTTC. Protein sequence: CASSSGQGWNEQLF.